Listed here are 8 T cell receptor beta chains from one sample, sequenced in a study of spatial heterogeneity in lung cancer. TCRdb re-derived calls from the 5' RACE reads in MiXCR, one entry per CDR3 protein. The table includes over 10,000 distinct CDR3 sequences, over 3% detected once. As to time point: sample taken at primary tumor resection. Overall study results and limits: It was found that expanded intratumoral alpha and beta TCR counts tracked tumor mutation counts.

These receptors have no identified antigens. The starting material was lung tumor tissue, obtained at surgery. The receptors derive from a male donor with early-stage non-small cell lung cancer.

The sample holds a few counts of this clonotype. The chain carries TRBV20-1 and TRBJ1-4; 7 positions match TRBD1. V lost 6 bases to trimming and J lost 5 bases; unmatched junction nucleotides: 6. From germline, CDR1 is DFQATT and CDR2 SNEGSKA (reference sequence). The CDR3 sequence is 13 residues long. CDR3 amino acids: CSALGTANEKLFF. CDR3 DNA: TGCAGTGCGCTAGGGACAGCAAATGAAAAACTGTTTTTT.

This clonotype was seen at least ten times. The J gene is TRBJ2-7, the V gene TRBV3-1; TRBD2 aligns across 12 bases. V was clipped by 0 bases and J by 6 bases; unmatched bases: 15. The V gene's germline CDR1 is LGHDT and CDR2 YNNKEL (reference sequence). The CDR3 has 19 residues. CDR3 amino acids: CASSQEKSLLAGGVSEQYF. Here the CDR3 DNA reads TGTGCCAGCAGCCAAGAAAAGTCGCTGCTAGCGGGAGGGGTATCCGAGCAGTACTTC.

This clonotype has ten or more counts. V usage is TRBV7-2 and J usage is TRBJ2-5; D is ambiguous. This CDR3 spans 15 amino acids. From germline, CDR1 is SGHTA and CDR2 FQGNSA. Trimming left V 4 bases short and J 1 base short, with 13 bases between. The CDR3 loop reads CASSSPYQIQETQYF. The CDR3 coding sequence is TGTGCCAGCAGCTCACCCTACCAGATCCAAGAGACCCAGTACTTC.

The table lists this clonotype with many counts. This sequence joins TRBV27 and TRBJ2-7; D unclear. The CDR3 covers 14 residues. Trimming left V 3 bases short and J 0 bases short, with 9 bases between. Looked up from germline, CDR1 is MNHEY and CDR2 is SMNVEV (reference sequence). The CDR3 protein is CASSFNQVSYEQYF. CDR3 bases: TGTGCCAGCAGTTTTAATCAGGTCTCCTACGAGCAGTACTTC.

For this clonotype: This may come from a read error, since a much larger clone is one base off. This chain joins TRBV20-1 and TRBJ1-1; no definite D call. The CDR3 has 15 residues. The V gene's germline CDR1 is DFQATT and CDR2 SNEGSKA (reference sequence). As DNA, the CDR3 is TGCAGTGCTAGTGGACTGTTCGAGGTGAACACTGAAGTTTTCTTT. It is translated as CSASGLFEVNTEVFF.

This clonotype was recorded many times. The chain couples TRBV5-1 to TRBJ1-2, with D possibly being TRBD1 (6 bases). The CDR3 totals 14 residues. Per germline, CDR1 SGHRS and CDR2 YFSETQ. V was shortened by 0 bases and J by 4 bases, with 10 bases between the two germline ends. This CDR3 is CASSLVGGTYGYTF. CDR3 bases: TGCGCCAGCAGCTTGGTTGGGGGCACCTATGGCTACACCTTC.

In its sample, this clonotype was seen a few times. A much bigger clone sits one base away, suggesting this may be a read error. J is TRBJ1-2 and V is TRBV7-2; perhaps TRBD1 as D (5 bases). Germline values: CDR1 SGHTA, CDR2 FQGNSA. The CDR3 contains 15 residues. CDR3 loop: CASSSSRESNYGDTF. The CDR3, as DNA: TGTGCCAGCAGCTCAAGCAGGGAATCTAACTATGGCGACACCTTC.

This clonotype ranks as medium-sized. The chain uses TRBV20-1 and TRBJ2-2; possible D gene TRBD2, 5 bases. Germline lookup yields CDR1 DFQATT and CDR2 SNEGSKA (reference sequence). The CDR3 sequence is 14 residues long. With 6 bases removed from V and 4 bases from J, the gap between germline ends came to 15 bases. This chain's CDR3 is CSAQLRRGTGELFF. As DNA, the CDR3 is TGCAGTGCCCAACTTAGACGGGGCACCGGGGAGCTGTTTTTT.